The present T cell receptor beta chain was sequenced within a study of STAT3 mutations in large granular lymphocyte leukemia. Study in general: Among longitudinally sequenced T-LGLL patients, roughly half had canonical activating STAT3 mutations detected. The study, taken as a whole, reports: Every T-cell large granular lymphocyte leukemia patient had at least one immunodominant TCR beta clonotype. Some patients had dominant TCR clones larger than their STAT3 mutant burden. Clonal expansion was inferred from samples taken at other timepoints. In some patients, a small highly pathogenic clone possibly went undetected.

Germline V gives CDR1 SGHTA, CDR2 FQGNSA. Trimming at V came to 3 bases and at J to 8 bases, leaving 11 bases not matched to a gene. The CDR3 is made up of 16 amino acids. Details on this clone: Its antigen is not identified.

Method: immunoSEQ multiplex PCR; TCRdb's copy keeps in-frame clones and lacks some. Among some 17,000 clones listed, approximately 85% were seen once. The chain links TRBV7-2 to TRBJ1-2; 11 nucleotides line up with TRBD1. This TCR was recovered from a man aged 45-65 years with T-cell large granular lymphocyte leukemia. Some clones in this sample may be carry-over from other donors' samples. The sequenced material came from peripheral blood mononuclear cells. CDR3 coding DNA: TGTGCCAGCAGCTTTGTTGGTGGACAGGGGGCTCGGGGCTACACCTTC. This encodes CASSFVGGQGARGYTF. The full variable domain, with the rest looked up from reference TRBV7-2 and TRBJ1-2, is GAGVSQSPSNKVTEKGKDVELRCDPISGHTALYWYRQSLGQGLEFLIYFQGNSAPDKSGLPSDRFSAERTGGSVSTLTIQRTQQEDSAVYLCASSFVGGQGARGYTFGSGTRLTVV.